Sequencing of this TCR beta chain was carried out in a study of T cells in Graves' hyperthyroidism and ophthalmopathy. Findings and caveats of the study: Most expanded thyroid clonotypes above 0.001 also appeared in blood.

This clonotype was seen just once. The target antigen is unknown. A much larger clone lies a single base off, so this may be a read error. The CDR3 runs to 15 residues. Germline loops: CDR1 PRHDT, CDR2 FYEKMQ (reference sequence). Researchers took RNA transcripts and amplified the TCR beta CDR3 regions from them. First-round RT-PCR with HTBI primers amplified the TCR CDR3 region. TCRdb re-called the multiplex PCR reads through MiXCR, storing one row per CDR3 protein. Of around 600,000 distinct CDR3 sequences listed, 13% to 15% are singletons. The chain links TRBV13 to TRBJ2-3; 7 bases align to TRBD1. Sequenced material: blood. The clonotype originates from a woman aged 18-29 years with Graves' ophthalmopathy. CDR3 protein: CVSSLWDRREDTQYF. The CDR3 DNA reads as TGTGTCAGCAGTCTTTGGGACAGAAGGGAAGATACGCAGTATTTT.